Sequencing of this T cell receptor (beta chain) was carried out in a study of blood T cell repertoires in COVID-19. About the study: Samples came from the United States, Italy and Spain, spanning acute and convalescent COVID-19.

Profiled with immunoSEQ multiplex PCR; TCRdb holds only in-frame clones, not every one. The table records about 400,000 clones, more than 75% of them present only once. Adults between about 18 and 89 years of age took part from 24 US areas. Recovered participants had two consecutive negative NP/OP PCR tests, healthcare professional clearance, or symptom resolution. The ends lost 0 bases at V and 3 bases at J; junction bases unmatched: 13. The CDR3 is 18 residues long. CDR1 and CDR2 from the germline V gene are LGHDT and YNNKEL (reference sequence). The sample comprised PBMCs or T cells enriched from blood (not recorded which). This receptor was identified in a woman between 25 and 40 years old who had recovered from COVID-19. The rearrangement joins TRBV3-1 (or the pseudogene TRBV3-2) to TRBJ2-7; 8 bases are a match to TRBD2. The CDR3 loop is CASSQDLPGRALLYEQYF. The CDR3 region has the DNA TGTGCCAGCAGCCAAGATCTCCCCGGGAGGGCCCTACTCTACGAGCAGTACTTC.